The 29 T cell receptor beta chains given below trace back to one sample, sequenced in a study of blood T cell repertoires in COVID-19. Clones were read by immunoSEQ multiplex PCR, and TCRdb kept only the in-frame ones, dropping some. The data hold some 150,000 clones, with 70% to 90% observed a single time. Sequenced material: peripheral blood. These receptor sequences come from a man aged 40-49 years with acute or convalescent COVID-19.

The rearrangement uses TRBV11-2 and TRBJ2-1, with 7 bases fitting TRBD1. Germline lookup yields CDR1 SGHAT and CDR2 FQNNGV. The V gene end was trimmed by 5 bases and the J gene end by 6 bases; junction bases not matched to a gene: 4. The CDR3 is 13 amino acids. The CDR3 nucleotides are TGTGCCAGCAGCAAGGGACAGATCAATGAGCAGTTCTTC. Its translation is CASSKGQINEQFF. Combining the CDR3 with reference TRBV11-2 and TRBJ2-1 gives the whole variable domain EAGVAQSPRYKIIEKRQSVAFWCNPISGHATLYWYQQILGQGPKLLIQFQNNGVVDDSQLPKDRFSAERLKGVDSTLKIQPAKLEDSAVYLCASSKGQINEQFFGPGTRLTVL.

This clone was detected only once. The V call is TRBV5-6, the J call TRBJ1-3; 9 positions match TRBD1. The CDR3 is made up of 18 amino acids. V was pared by 0 bases and J by 8 bases, with 15 bases of the junction left unmatched. Germline CDR1 reads SGHDT; CDR2 reads YYEEEE. The CDR3 loop reads CASSLAGQGVRRGDTIYF. The CDR3 DNA reads as TGTGCCAGCAGCTTGGCGGGACAGGGAGTGAGGAGAGGGGACACCATATATTTT.

J is TRBJ2-7 and V is TRBV7-2, with 7 bases matching TRBD1. Germline trimming cut 3 bases from V and 3 bases from J; bases unmatched to any gene: 5. CDR3 length: 14 amino acids. Germline loops: CDR1 SGHTA, CDR2 FQGNSA. For the CDR3, the DNA is TGTGCCAGCAGCTTGGGGACAGCCCTCTACGAGCAGTACTTC. Its protein product is CASSLGTALYEQYF.

The sample holds a few counts of this clone. The J gene is TRBJ2-3, the V gene TRBV29-1, with no clear D. Germline assignment: CDR1 SQVTM and CDR2 ANQGSEA. This CDR3 spans 14 amino acids. Between the trimmed V and J ends, which lost 2 bases and 0 bases, there was a span of 9 bases. CDR3 coding DNA: TGCAGCGTTGAAAGAGGCTTCAGCACAGATACGCAGTATTTT. Amino acids: CSVERGFSTDTQYF.

This chain uses TRBV5-4 with TRBJ1-1, with D possibly matching TRBD1 (5 bases). The CDR3 contains 13 residues. Germline V CDR1 and CDR2: SGHNT, YYREEE (reference sequence). Trimming left V 2 bases short and J 6 bases short, with 11 bases between. CDR3 region: CASSLGEGAEAFF. DNA of the CDR3: TGTGCCAGCAGCTTAGGGGAAGGCGCTGAAGCTTTCTTT.

There are many counts of this clone. J is TRBJ2-6 and V is TRBV2, with 7 bases identical to TRBD1. Trimming removed 6 bases from V and 2 bases from J; junction bases left unmatched: 4. Germline V gene lookup returns CDR1 SNHLY and CDR2 FYNNEI. This CDR3 has 15 residues. The CDR3 DNA is TGTGCCAGCAGATCCACAGGGGCTGGGGCCAACGTCCTGACTTTC. Protein product: CASRSTGAGANVLTF.

The CDR3 protein is CASTRDSSYNEQFF. The DNA for the CDR3 is TGTGCCAGTACAAGGGACTCCTCCTACAATGAGCAGTTCTTC. The chain is built from TRBV19 and TRBJ2-1; weak D call: TRBD2 (6 bases). V was cut by 7 bases and J by 0 bases, with 10 bases left in between. Germline V gene lookup returns CDR1 LNHDA and CDR2 SQIVND (reference sequence). The CDR3 contains 14 residues.

The rearrangement links TRBV19 to TRBJ1-1; TRBD1 agrees at 8 bases. V shed 6 bases and J 0 bases; nucleotides not matched to a gene: 9. This CDR3 has 16 amino acids. Germline CDR1 LNHDA, CDR2 SQIVND (reference sequence). The CDR3 region has the DNA TGTGCCAGTAGCCTACAGGGGGGATCCATGAACACTGAAGCTTTCTTT. This gives the protein CASSLQGGSMNTEAFF. The full variable domain, in which reference TRBV19 and TRBJ1-1 provide the parts outside the CDR3, is DGGITQSPKYLFRKEGQNVTLSCEQNLNHDAMYWYRQDPGQGLRLIYYSQIVNDFQKGDIAEGYSVSREKKESFPLTVTSAQKNPTAFYLCASSLQGGSMNTEAFFGQGTRLTVV.

The V gene is TRBV10-2, the J gene TRBJ2-5, with TRBD1 as a possible D gene (5 bases). Germline V gene data show CDR1 as WSHSY and CDR2 as SAAADI. The CDR3 sequence is 14 residues long. Trimming removed 6 bases at V and 5 bases at J, with 16 bases between. The CDR3 reads CASREGAVRETQYF. CDR3 coding DNA: TGCGCCAGCAGAGAAGGGGCTGTGAGGGAGACCCAGTACTTC.

V gene TRBV6-5 combines with J gene TRBJ1-1, with a tentative D call TRBD1 (6 bases). Germline V gene data show CDR1 as MNHEY and CDR2 as SVGAGI. There are 13 residues in the CDR3. V lost 7 bases to trimming and J lost 8 bases, with 17 bases between them. CDR3 in amino acids: CASIPPGHREAFF. CDR3 in DNA: TGTGCCAGCATACCACCGGGACACCGAGAAGCTTTCTTT.

The V and J genes are TRBV6-5 and TRBJ1-6, with 9 positions matching TRBD1. Trimming at V came to 4 bases and at J to 7 bases, leaving 2 bases not matched to a gene. This CDR3 comprises 14 residues. Germline CDR1 reads MNHEY; CDR2 reads SVGAGI. CDR3 sequence reads: CASSSTGGNSPLHF. CDR3 nucleotides: TGTGCCAGCAGTTCGACAGGGGGGAATTCACCCCTCCACTTT.

V and J are TRBV6-2 or TRBV6-3 and TRBJ2-3; weak D call: TRBD1 (5 bases). Germline loops: CDR1 MNHEY, CDR2 SVGEGT. V was shortened by 4 bases and J by 0 bases, with 11 bases between the two germline ends. CDR3 length: 15 residues. The DNA of the CDR3 is TGTGCCAGCAGTTCCCGGACACCGAGCACAGATACGCAGTATTTT. Encoded protein: CASSSRTPSTDTQYF.

In DNA form, the CDR3 reads TGTGCCAGCAGCCTCCAAGCGGGGGGTTTGGGCGAGCAGTACTTC. Residues: CASSLQAGGLGEQYF. The chain couples TRBV7-2 to TRBJ2-7, with 9 nucleotides matching TRBD2. CDR1 and CDR2 from the germline V gene are SGHTA and FQGNSA. The CDR3 totals 15 residues. V shed 5 bases and J 6 bases; nucleotides not matched to a gene: 11.

Only one count was recorded for this clone. Mismatch with germline at one junction end may stem from a read error. The gene calls are TRBV13 and TRBJ2-7; the match to TRBD2 covers 7 bases. CDR3 length: 12 amino acids. In germline, CDR1 is PRHDT, CDR2 FYEKMQ (reference sequence). The CDR3 region is CASSYERGATSF. The CDR3 bases are TGTGCCAGCAGCTACGAGCGGGGAGCCACTTCTTTC.

The chain joins TRBV6-1 to TRBJ2-2; 9 bases map to TRBD2. CDR1 and CDR2 (germline): MNHNS, SASEGT. This CDR3 is built from 18 residues. Trimming removed 4 bases from V and 1 base from J; junction bases left unmatched: 10. The CDR3 protein is CASSGIGGGVKNTGELFF. The CDR3, as DNA: TGTGCCAGCAGTGGTATAGGCGGGGGGGTCAAGAACACCGGGGAGCTGTTTTTT.

Only one count was recorded for this clone. This sequence joins TRBV28 and TRBJ2-3; 9 bases line up with TRBD2. The V gene's germline CDR1 is MDHEN and CDR2 SYDVKM. The CDR3 spans 17 residues. V lost 0 bases, J lost 2 bases, and 6 bases stayed unmatched. CDR3 nucleotides: TGTGCCAGCAGTTTATGGGCTAGCGGGGACAACACAGATACGCAGTATTTT. Amino acids: CASSLWASGDNTDTQYF. Using reference TRBV28 and TRBJ2-3 for the parts outside the CDR3, the full variable domain is DVKVTQSSRYLVKRTGEKVFLECVQDMDHENMFWYRQDPGLGLRLIYFSYDVKMKEKGDIPEGYSVSREKKERFSLILESASTNQTSMYLCASSLWASGDNTDTQYFGPGTRLTVL.

The V and J genes are TRBV2 and TRBJ1-1; D remains ambiguous. V was shortened by 4 bases and J by 4 bases, with 13 bases between the two germline ends. Germline V gene lookup returns CDR1 SNHLY and CDR2 FYNNEI. CDR3 length: 14 residues. The CDR3 spells CASSVIQQRTEAFF. The CDR3 DNA reads TGTGCCAGCAGTGTCATCCAGCAGCGCACTGAAGCTTTCTTT.

The gene calls are TRBV11-2 and TRBJ1-1, with D possibly being TRBD1 (6 bases). Trimming left V 8 bases short and J 8 bases short, with 21 bases between. The CDR3 loop spans 14 amino acids. Germline V gene sequence: CDR1 SGHAT, CDR2 FQNNGV. The CDR3 DNA reads as TGTGCCAGCTTCGAAGGGGGGGCGAGGAGGGAAGCTTTCTTT. Its translation is CASFEGGARREAFF.

This chain connects TRBV6-5 to TRBJ1-2; D is possibly TRBD1 (5 bases). V was shortened by 5 bases and J by 4 bases, with 11 bases between the two germline ends. Germline CDR1 is MNHEY and CDR2 is SVGAGI. The CDR3 runs to 13 residues. CDR3 residues: CASSLDRGYGYTF. The CDR3 DNA reads TGTGCCAGCAGTCTAGACAGAGGCTATGGCTACACCTTC.

The table lists this clone with a count of one. The chain uses TRBV3-1 (or the pseudogene TRBV3-2) and TRBJ1-6, with D maybe TRBD1 (6 bases). The CDR3 extends over 15 amino acids. Germline values: CDR1 LGHDT, CDR2 YNNKEL (reference sequence). The V gene lost 4 bases and the J gene lost 7 bases, with 14 bases spanning the gap. CDR3 DNA: TGTGCCAGCAGCCTACAGGGCTTAGACAATTCACCCCTCCACTTT. Translated: CASSLQGLDNSPLHF.

The chain employs TRBV11-2 and TRBJ2-7, with D possibly matching TRBD1 (6 bases). The CDR3 totals 14 residues. With 5 bases removed from V and 7 bases from J, the gap between germline ends came to 18 bases. Germline assignment: CDR1 SGHAT and CDR2 FQNNGV. The CDR3 loop reads CASSPGQTLGEQYF. The CDR3 coding sequence is TGTGCCAGCAGCCCTGGACAGACCCTCGGGGAGCAGTACTTC.

V and J are TRBV11-2 and TRBJ2-3; a possible D gene is TRBD2 (5 bases). Germline assignment: CDR1 SGHAT and CDR2 FQNNGV. V shed 1 base and J shed 3 bases, with 11 bases lying between them. The CDR3 runs 15 residues. The CDR3 DNA sequence: TGTGCCAGCAGCTTAGCGGGGTTTCAGACAGATACGCAGTATTTT. Translated: CASSLAGFQTDTQYF. Based on the CDR3 plus reference TRBV11-2 and TRBJ2-3, the full variable domain is EAGVAQSPRYKIIEKRQSVAFWCNPISGHATLYWYQQILGQGPKLLIQFQNNGVVDDSQLPKDRFSAERLKGVDSTLKIQPAKLEDSAVYLCASSLAGFQTDTQYFGPGTRLTVL.

The chain employs TRBV5-6 and TRBJ2-7, with 7 bases fitting TRBD1. V gave up 3 bases and J gave up 3 bases; unmatched junction bases: 6. The CDR3 totals 14 residues. CDR1 is SGHDT, CDR2 YYEEEE, per germline. The CDR3, as DNA: TGTGCCAGCAGCTCGACTTACAGGGGCTACGAGCAGTACTTC. Residues: CASSSTYRGYEQYF.

This chain links TRBV13 with TRBJ1-1, with TRBD1 identical over 10 bases. J gave up 5 bases and V 3 bases, and 3 bases lay outside the gene matches. The CDR3 sequence is 14 residues long. From germline, CDR1 is PRHDT and CDR2 FYEKMQ (reference sequence). CDR3 residues: CASSLGQGWTEAFF. CDR3 in DNA: TGTGCCAGCAGCTTGGGACAGGGGTGGACTGAAGCTTTCTTT. Drawing the rest from reference TRBV13 and TRBJ1-1, the complete variable domain is AAGVIQSPRHLIKEKRETATLKCYPIPRHDTVYWYQQGPGQDPQFLISFYEKMQSDKGSIPDRFSAQQFSDYHSELNMSSLELGDSALYFCASSLGQGWTEAFFGQGTRLTVV.

This chain uses TRBV6-5 with TRBJ1-2; no clear D. CDR3 length: 13 residues. Trimming removed 6 bases at V and 7 bases at J, with 15 bases between. Looked up from germline, CDR1 is MNHEY and CDR2 is SVGAGI. As DNA, the CDR3 is TGTGCCAGCAGAGGCCCAGAGGTTGGTGGCTACACCTTC. Encoded protein: CASRGPEVGGYTF.

This chain connects TRBV3-1 (or the pseudogene TRBV3-2) to TRBJ2-1; 14 bases agree with TRBD2. The CDR3 runs to 16 residues. Per germline, CDR1 LGHDT and CDR2 YNNKEL (reference sequence). Trimming removed 4 bases from V and 9 bases from J; junction bases left unmatched: 8. The CDR3 protein is CASSLLTSGGAGEQFF. The CDR3 nucleotides are TGTGCCAGCAGCCTCCTGACTAGCGGGGGGGCCGGTGAGCAGTTCTTC.

V gene TRBV9 combines with J gene TRBJ2-4; D may be TRBD2 (5 bases). Trimming cost V 0 bases and J 6 bases, with 13 bases left between them. CDR1 SGDLS and CDR2 YYNGEE come from the germline V gene. CDR3 length equals 15 residues. CDR3 amino acids: CASSVGEAVGNIQYF. The CDR3 DNA reads as TGTGCCAGCAGCGTAGGAGAAGCGGTTGGAAACATTCAGTACTTC.

The chain has TRBV7-2 and TRBJ2-7; TRBD2 might be the D (5 bases). CDR3 length: 13 amino acids. Trimming shortened V by 1 base and J by 6 bases, and 10 bases separated the two germline ends. In germline, CDR1 is SGHTA, CDR2 FQGNSA. In DNA, the CDR3 is TGTGCCAGCAGCTTAGTAGAGGGCTTCGAGCAGTACTTC. It codes for CASSLVEGFEQYF.

The CDR3 bases are TGTGCCAGCAGCTTAGTATACAGGGGAAGGTACGAGCAGTACTTC. Protein sequence: CASSLVYRGRYEQYF. The V call is TRBV11-2, the J call TRBJ2-7; 7 bases are shared with TRBD1. Looked up from germline, CDR1 is SGHAT and CDR2 is FQNNGV. V was clipped by 1 base and J by 4 bases; unmatched bases: 7. This CDR3 has 15 amino acids.